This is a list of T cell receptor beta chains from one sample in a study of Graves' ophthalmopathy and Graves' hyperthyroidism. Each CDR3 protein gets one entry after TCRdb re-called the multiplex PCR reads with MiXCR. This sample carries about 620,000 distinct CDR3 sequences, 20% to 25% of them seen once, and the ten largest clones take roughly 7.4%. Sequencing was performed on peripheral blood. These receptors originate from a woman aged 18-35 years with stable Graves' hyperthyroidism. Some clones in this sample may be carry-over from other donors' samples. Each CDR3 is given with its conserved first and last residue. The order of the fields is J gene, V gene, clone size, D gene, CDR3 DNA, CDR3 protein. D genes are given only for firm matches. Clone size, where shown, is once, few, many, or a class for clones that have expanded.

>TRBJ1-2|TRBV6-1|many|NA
TGTGCCAGCAGTGATCGTCCAGGAGCTAACTATGGCTACACCTTC
CASSDRPGANYGYTF
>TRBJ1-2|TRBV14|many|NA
TGTGCCAGCAGCCAAACAGACGAATATGGCTACACCTTC
CASSQTDEYGYTF
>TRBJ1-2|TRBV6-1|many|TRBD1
TGTGCCAGCAGTGGTATCGACAGGGCAGCTAACTATGGCTACACCTTC
CASSGIDRAANYGYTF
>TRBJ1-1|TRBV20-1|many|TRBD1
TGCAGTGCTCTTGACAGGGTGGCTTTCTTT
CSALDRVAFF
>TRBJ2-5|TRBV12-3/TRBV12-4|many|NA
TGTGCCAGCAGCAAGTTCCAAGAGACCCAGTACTTC
CASSKFQETQYF
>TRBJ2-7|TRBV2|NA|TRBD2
TGTGCCAGCAGTGAAGTAGCGGGATCGTTTAGGGAGCAGTACTTC
CASSEVAGSFREQYF
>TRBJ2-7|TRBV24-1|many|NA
TGTGCCACCAGTGAAACCGGGAGATACGAGCAGTACTTC
CATSETGRYEQYF
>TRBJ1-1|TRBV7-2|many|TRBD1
TGTGCCAGCAGCTGGCCTGGAGGGGGCAACACTGAAGCTTTCTTT
CASSWPGGGNTEAFF
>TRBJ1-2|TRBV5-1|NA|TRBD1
TGCGCCAGCAGCGTTGGTAGATACAGGGGGCTTAACTATGGCTACACCTTC
CASSVGRYRGLNYGYTF
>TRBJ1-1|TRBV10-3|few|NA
TGTGCCATCAGGAGGGACACGAACACTGAAGCTTTCTTT
CAIRRDTNTEAFF
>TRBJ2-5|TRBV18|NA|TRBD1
TGTGCCAGCTCCCGGACAGGGGGCGCGGAGACCCAGTACTTC
CASSRTGGAETQYF
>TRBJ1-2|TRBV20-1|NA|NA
TGCAGTGCTAGACAGAACTATGGCTACACCTTC
CSARQNYGYTF
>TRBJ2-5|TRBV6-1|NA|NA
TGTGCCAGCAGTGGCTCACCCTGGGAGACCCAGTACTTC
CASSGSPWETQYF
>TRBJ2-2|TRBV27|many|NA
TGTGCCAGCGGGAGGACCTTGGGGACCGGGGAGCTGTTTTTT
CASGRTLGTGELFF
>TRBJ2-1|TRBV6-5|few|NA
TGTGCCAGCAGGATATACAATGAGCAGTTCTTC
CASRIYNEQFF
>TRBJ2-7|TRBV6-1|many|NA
TGTGCCAGCAGTGAAGCCATCGTCCGGACAGCCTACGAGCAGTACTTC
CASSEAIVRTAYEQYF
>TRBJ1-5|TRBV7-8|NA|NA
TGTGCCAGCAGCACGCTTTTGGGGGAAGATCAGCCCCAGCATTTT
CASSTLLGEDQPQHF
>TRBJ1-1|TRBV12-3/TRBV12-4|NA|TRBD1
TGTGCCAGCGTTCGACAGGGTGGAAACACTGAAGCTTTCTTT
CASVRQGGNTEAFF
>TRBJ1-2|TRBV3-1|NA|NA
TGTGCCAGCAGCCAAGATTTCGGGACCTCTGTCGGTGGCTACACCTTC
CASSQDFGTSVGGYTF
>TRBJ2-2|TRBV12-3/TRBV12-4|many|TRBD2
TGTGCCAGCAGTTTCAGGACTAGCGGGAGGGCCCACACCGGGGAGCTGTTTTTT
CASSFRTSGRAHTGELFF
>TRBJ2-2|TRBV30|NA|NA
TGTGCCTGGAGTGTCCAGGATGCCGGGGAGCTGTTTTTT
CAWSVQDAGELFF
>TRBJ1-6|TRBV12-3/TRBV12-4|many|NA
TGTGCCAGCAGTTTCATGGGGGCCCCTTCACCCCTCCACTTT
CASSFMGAPSPLHF